The text below deals with one T cell receptor beta chain. Using immunoSEQ multiplex PCR, the repertoire was profiled, and TCRdb retains in-frame clones only, with some absent. Of roughly 87,000 clones listed, approximately 85% were seen once; the top ten hold approximately 2.8%. The data belong to a study of blood T cell repertoires in COVID-19. The ends lost 2 bases at V and 4 bases at J; junction bases unmatched: 4. CDR1 and CDR2 (germline): MNHEY, SVGAGI. This CDR3 contains 14 residues. The clonotype originates from an elderly woman with COVID-19, enrolled during active disease. Sequencing was done on a sample of peripheral blood. The J gene is TRBJ1-2, the V gene TRBV6-5, with 7 bases identical to TRBD1. The CDR3 DNA is TGTGCCAGCAGTTACGCGACAGGGACCTATGGCTACACCTTC. Translation gives CASSYATGTYGYTF.